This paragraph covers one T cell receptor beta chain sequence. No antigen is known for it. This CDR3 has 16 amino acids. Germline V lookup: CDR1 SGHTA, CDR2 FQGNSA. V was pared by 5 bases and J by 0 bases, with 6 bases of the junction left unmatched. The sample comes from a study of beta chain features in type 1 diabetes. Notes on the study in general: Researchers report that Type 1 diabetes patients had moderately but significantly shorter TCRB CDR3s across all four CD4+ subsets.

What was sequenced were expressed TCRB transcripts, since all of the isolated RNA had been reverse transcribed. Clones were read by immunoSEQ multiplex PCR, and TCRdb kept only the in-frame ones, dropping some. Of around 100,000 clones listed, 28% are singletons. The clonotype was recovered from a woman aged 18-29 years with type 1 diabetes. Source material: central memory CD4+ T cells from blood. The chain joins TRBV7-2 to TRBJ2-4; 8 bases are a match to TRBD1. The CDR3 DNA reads TGTGCCAGCAGCCCTTGGACAGGGATAGCCAAAAACATTCAGTACTTC. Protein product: CASSPWTGIAKNIQYF. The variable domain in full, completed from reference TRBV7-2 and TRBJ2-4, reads GAGVSQSPSNKVTEKGKDVELRCDPISGHTALYWYRQSLGQGLEFLIYFQGNSAPDKSGLPSDRFSAERTGGSVSTLTIQRTQQEDSAVYLCASSPWTGIAKNIQYFGAGTRLSVL.